This TCR beta chain was sequenced during a study of T-cell reconstitution after alpha-beta-depleted transplantation in children. Whole-study findings and limits: From newly produced T cells came most of the T-cell counts and diversity one year after transplant.

Library preparation (for TCRbeta) was performed with unique molecular identifiers. TCRdb processed the PCR reads anew with MiXCR; each CDR3 protein has one entry. This table holds about 240,000 distinct CDR3 sequences, over 20% found once. Remarks on this clonotype: Its matching antigen is unknown. One base away lies a much larger clone, so this may be a sequencing read error.

Trimming took 0 bases from V and 5 from J, leaving 2 bases between them. CDR3 length: 12 residues. CDR1 and CDR2 (germline): LGHDT, YNNKEL (reference sequence). The rearrangement joins TRBV3-1 to TRBJ2-1; D call uncertain. This specimen was PBMCs, taken before TCRalphabeta/CD19-depleted stem cell transplant. The receptor was isolated from a girl aged 2 to 9 with Fanconi anemia, due to receive a stem cell transplant. As DNA, the CDR3 is TGTGCCAGCAGCCAAGATCACAATGAGCAGTTCTTC. It encodes CASSQDHNEQFF.